What follows are 29 T cell receptor beta chains derived from one specimen sequenced in a study of vaccination effects on CD4 cells after COVID-19. The data were produced by immunoSEQ multiplex PCR, yet TCRdb's version contains in-frame clones alone and is incomplete. Among tens of thousands of clones listed, approximately 76% were seen once. Sequencing was preceded by expansion of antigen-specific CD4+ T cells with viral peptide pools in the ViraFEST assay. The authors isolated CD4+ T cells after 9 to 10 days of culture. Every participant took two doses of the BNT162b2 or mRNA-1273 vaccine. These TCRs are of unknown antigen specificity. Source: CD4+ T cells from PBMCs cultured with HCoV-229E spike peptides, taken after COVID-19 vaccination. Every receptor here comes from a human donor who received a COVID-19 vaccine.

The chain combines TRBV6-5 with TRBJ2-1; D may be TRBD2 (5 bases). The V gene's germline CDR1 is MNHEY and CDR2 SVGAGI. V shed 6 bases and J shed 5 bases, with 17 bases lying between them. The CDR3 has 15 amino acids. Written as DNA, the CDR3 is TGTGCCAGCAGAAGGACTGACGCGAACCACAATGAGCAGTTCTTC. This codes for CASRRTDANHNEQFF.

This clone was seen just once. The genes are TRBV7-8 and TRBJ2-7, with 7 bases aligning to TRBD1. From germline, CDR1 is SGHVS and CDR2 FQNEAQ. This CDR3 has 14 residues. Germline trimming cut 5 bases from V and 3 bases from J; bases unmatched to any gene: 7. CDR3 nucleotides: TGTGCCAGCAGCCGAGACAGGGCCGGCTACGAGCAGTACTTC. Amino acids: CASSRDRAGYEQYF.

The V gene is TRBV3-1 (or the pseudogene TRBV3-2), the J gene TRBJ2-3; 12 bases fit TRBD2. The V segment lost 7 bases and the J segment 7 bases; nucleotides outside the gene matches: 9. The germline V gene encodes CDR1 LGHDT and CDR2 YNNKEL (reference sequence). The CDR3 is 15 residues long. The CDR3 coding sequence is TGTGCCAGCATCCTAGCGGGGGGGAGCAATTATACGCAGTATTTT. Protein: CASILAGGSNYTQYF.

The rearrangement links TRBV27 to TRBJ2-3; D call uncertain. This CDR3 region has 13 residues. The V end lost 3 bases, the J end lost 7 bases, and 11 bases lay between the germline ends. Germline CDR1 and CDR2: MNHEY and SMNVEV (reference sequence). The CDR3 loop is CASSFLGTNTQYF. CDR3 sequence (DNA): TGTGCCAGCAGTTTTCTGGGAACGAATACGCAGTATTTT.

The chain combines TRBV5-1 with TRBJ1-6, with D perhaps matching TRBD1 (5 bases). Germline assignment: CDR1 SGHRS and CDR2 YFSETQ. Deletions cut 0 bases from V and 8 bases from J, with 18 bases between. The CDR3 sequence is 17 residues long. CDR3 in DNA: TGCGCCAGCAGCTTGGGCTCCGGGGGACTACGGGATTCACCCCTCCACTTT. Protein: CASSLGSGGLRDSPLHF.

The chain is built from TRBV15 and TRBJ1-2; D call uncertain. Germline CDR1 LNHNV, CDR2 YYDKDF (reference sequence). This CDR3 spans 14 amino acids. The germline V and J ends were trimmed by 0 bases and 7 bases, with 12 bases remaining between them. CDR3 nucleotide sequence: TGTGCCACCAGCAGAGATACGGGGTATGGTGGCTACACCTTC. Residues: CATSRDTGYGGYTF.

CDR3: CASSLTGGRTEAFF. CDR3 coding DNA: TGTGCCAGCTCACTAACAGGGGGTAGGACTGAAGCTTTCTTT. The chain is built from TRBV18 and TRBJ1-1; 8 nucleotides agree with TRBD1. CDR3 length: 14 residues. With 4 bases clipped from V and 5 bases from J, the junction kept 6 bases outside the gene matches. The germline V gene encodes CDR1 KGHSH and CDR2 LQKENI. Based on the CDR3 plus reference TRBV18 and TRBJ1-1, the full variable domain is NAGVMQNPRHLVRRRGQEARLRCSPMKGHSHVYWYRQLPEEGLKFMVYLQKENIIDESGMPKERFSAEFPKEGPSILRIQQVVRGDSAAYFCASSLTGGRTEAFFGQGTRLTVV.

This clone was seen a handful of times. The chain uses TRBV4-1 and TRBJ2-2; 7 bases align to TRBD2. Germline V CDR1 and CDR2: MGHRA, YSYEKL. The ends lost 4 bases at V and 1 base at J; junction bases unmatched: 6. CDR3 length equals 16 residues. The CDR3 nucleotides read TGCGCCAGCAGCCTTCTAGCGGACCTGAACACCGGGGAGCTGTTTTTT. It codes for CASSLLADLNTGELFF.

V and J are TRBV3-1 (or the pseudogene TRBV3-2) and TRBJ2-5; tentative D call: TRBD1 (6 bases). The V gene's germline CDR1 is LGHDT and CDR2 YNNKEL (reference sequence). V lost 1 base, J lost 4 bases, and 13 bases lay in between. The length of the CDR3 is 15 residues. This CDR3 reads CASSQGQGRLETQYF. In DNA form, the CDR3 reads TGTGCCAGCAGCCAAGGGCAGGGGCGCTTAGAGACCCAGTACTTC.

CDR3 residues: CASSYQVLAGVTDTQYF. Written as DNA, the CDR3 is TGTGCCAGCAGCTACCAAGTTTTAGCGGGAGTCACAGATACGCAGTATTTT. J is TRBJ2-3 and V is TRBV3-1 (or the pseudogene TRBV3-2), with 9 bases that match TRBD2. The CDR3 contains 17 residues. Per the germline V gene, CDR1 is LGHDT and CDR2 is YNNKEL (reference sequence). The V gene end was trimmed by 5 bases and the J gene end by 2 bases; junction bases not matched to a gene: 11.

The chain has TRBV24-1 and TRBJ2-3; D tentatively fits TRBD1 or TRBD2 (7 bases each). The CDR3 extends over 17 amino acids. The ends were cut back, 7 bases at V and 5 bases at J, with 24 bases in the middle. The germline gives CDR1 KGHDR, CDR2 SFDVKD. CDR3 in DNA: TGTGCCACCAGGACATTCAGGGGGGGAGAACACAAAGATACGCAGTATTTT. Protein sequence: CATRTFRGGEHKDTQYF.

This sequence joins TRBV5-4 and TRBJ2-3; no clear D. Germline V gene data show CDR1 as SGHNT and CDR2 as YYREEE (reference sequence). This CDR3 contains 11 residues. The ends were cut back, 3 bases at V and 2 bases at J, with 1 base in the middle. The CDR3 sequence is CASSYTDTQYF. Here the CDR3 DNA reads TGTGCCAGCAGCTACACAGATACGCAGTATTTT.

Worth noting for this clone: Other nucleotide sequences in the sample specify the same CDR3. This chain links TRBV11-2 with TRBJ2-2, with 12 nucleotides matching TRBD2. The CDR3 covers 16 residues. The germline V gene has CDR1 SGHAT and CDR2 FQNNGV. The V and J ends lost 5 bases and 5 bases, in that order; junction bases with no gene match: 6. CDR3 DNA sequence: TGTGCCAGCAGCCCAGGACTAGCGGGGAATACCGGGGAGCTGTTTTTT. This sequence encodes CASSPGLAGNTGELFF.

The CDR3 nucleotides read TGCGCCAGCCCCCGGGTTCTGAGGGCTGAAGCTTTCTTT. It yields the protein CASPRVLRAEAFF. The rearrangement uses TRBV10-1 and TRBJ1-1; D gene uncertain. This CDR3 has 13 residues. Germline V CDR1 and CDR2: WNHNN, SYGVQD (reference sequence). V was pared by 8 bases and J by 6 bases, with 16 bases between.

The V call is TRBV7-9, the J call TRBJ2-7; the match to TRBD1 covers 7 bases. The CDR3 is 17 amino acids. Germline values: CDR1 SEHNR, CDR2 FQNEAQ (reference sequence). V was pared by 3 bases and J by 1 base, with 12 bases of the junction left unmatched. The CDR3 DNA reads TGTGCCAGCAGCTTCGGTCTGGGGGCAGGGGGTTCCTACGAGCAGTACTTC. It translates to CASSFGLGAGGSYEQYF. Full variable domain (outside the CDR3, taken from reference TRBV7-9 and TRBJ2-7): DTGVSQNPRHKITKRGQNVTFRCDPISEHNRLYWYRQTLGQGPEFLTYFQNEAQLEKSRLLSDRFSAERPKGSFSTLEIQRTEQGDSAMYLCASSFGLGAGGSYEQYFGPGTRLTVT.

The V and J genes are TRBV4-2 and TRBJ2-3, with 9 bases matching TRBD2. With 0 bases clipped from V and 13 bases from J, the junction kept 8 bases outside the gene matches. Germline CDR1 LGHNA, CDR2 YNFKEQ. The CDR3 is 14 amino acids. The CDR3 region is CASSQDNGGRAEYF. In nucleotides, the CDR3 is TGTGCCAGCAGCCAAGATAATGGCGGGAGGGCCGAGTATTTT.

This sequence joins TRBV6-4 and TRBJ2-4; D might be TRBD1 or TRBD2, each matching 6 bases. The CDR3 contains 14 residues. The V and J ends lost 4 bases and 8 bases respectively, with 15 bases between them. Germline loops: CDR1 MRHNA, CDR2 SNTAGT. CDR3 DNA sequence: TGTGCCAGCAGTGTTGAGGGGGGATTAGACATTCAGTACTTC. Residues: CASSVEGGLDIQYF.

The CDR3 DNA sequence: TGTGCCATCAGTGAGAAGGGGGCGCCGGGTGGGACCGGGGAGCTGTTTTTT. It specifies CAISEKGAPGGTGELFF. The chain has TRBV10-3 and TRBJ2-2; 7 bases fit TRBD1. CDR3 length: 17 amino acids. V shed 2 bases and J 5 bases; nucleotides not matched to a gene: 11. CDR1 is ENHRY and CDR2 is SYGVKD in the germline V gene.

V and J are TRBV18 and TRBJ1-3, with a possible D match to TRBD1 (5 bases). In germline, CDR1 is KGHSH, CDR2 LQKENI. V lost 3 bases, J lost 6 bases, and 12 bases lay in between. The CDR3 contains 14 residues. The CDR3 DNA reads as TGTGCCAGCTCACCCCGCAGGGACTCAAACACCATATATTTT. Protein: CASSPRRDSNTIYF.

This clone was found a few times. J is TRBJ1-2 and V is TRBV7-8; D ambiguous. This CDR3 region has 13 residues. The ends were cut back, 5 bases at V and 2 bases at J, with 9 bases in the middle. Germline V CDR1 and CDR2: SGHVS, FQNEAQ. The CDR3 nucleotides are TGTGCCAGCAGCAAGGACGGAAACTATGGCTACACCTTC. Its translation: CASSKDGNYGYTF.

By proportion, this clone is medium-sized (0.01 to 0.1%). The chain combines TRBV3-1 (or the pseudogene TRBV3-2) with TRBJ2-5, with a weak D call TRBD1 (5 bases). Per germline, CDR1 LGHDT and CDR2 YNNKEL (reference sequence). V was shortened by 1 base and J by 5 bases, with 14 bases between the two germline ends. The CDR3 has 15 residues. In DNA form, the CDR3 reads TGTGCCAGCAGCCAAGCACAGGTCCTGGTGGAGACCCAGTACTTC. It translates to CASSQAQVLVETQYF.

In this sample, this clone turned up a few times. The V call is TRBV2, the J call TRBJ1-4; D not resolved. This CDR3 contains 15 residues. Germline CDR1 is SNHLY and CDR2 is FYNNEI. Deletions cut 4 bases from V and 2 bases from J, with 11 bases between. The CDR3 region is CASSGLGGTNEKLFF. The CDR3 nucleotides read TGTGCCAGCAGTGGCTTGGGAGGGACTAATGAAAAACTGTTTTTT.

CDR3 DNA sequence: TGTGCCAGTAGACCAAGGGGCCAAGAGACCCAGTACTTC. Translation: CASRPRGQETQYF. The gene calls are TRBV19 and TRBJ2-5, with D possibly TRBD1 on 5 matching bases. This CDR3 region has 13 residues. The ends were cut back, 6 bases at V and 1 base at J, with 9 bases in the middle. The germline V gene has CDR1 LNHDA and CDR2 SQIVND (reference sequence).

The rearrangement joins TRBV12-5 to TRBJ1-5; D remains ambiguous. The CDR3 is made up of 12 amino acids. Trimming cost V 8 bases and J 4 bases, with 9 bases left between them. Germline CDR1 and CDR2: LGHNT and FRNRAP. CDR3 nucleotide sequence: TGTGCTAGTTCCAGAACAAATCAGCCCCAGCATTTT. It encodes CASSRTNQPQHF.

CDR3 in amino acids: CASSLDRGGNTEAFF. CDR3 DNA: TGTGCCAGCAGCTTAGACAGGGGCGGAAACACTGAAGCTTTCTTT. The chain links TRBV6-5 to TRBJ1-1, with TRBD1 identical over 8 bases. There are 15 residues in the CDR3. V shed 6 bases and J 2 bases; nucleotides not matched to a gene: 8. Germline V gene sequence: CDR1 MNHEY, CDR2 SVGAGI.

This clone was detected once. This chain joins TRBV6-5 and TRBJ2-5; 9 bases line up with TRBD2. The J segment lost 5 bases and the V segment lost 8 bases, leaving 9 bases of the junction unmatched. The CDR3 sequence is 14 residues long. Germline CDR1 reads MNHEY; CDR2 reads SVGAGI. CDR3 region: CASQTSGLAETQYF. In DNA form, the CDR3 reads TGTGCCAGCCAGACGTCAGGACTAGCGGAGACCCAGTACTTC.

The chain couples TRBV12-3 or TRBV12-4 to TRBJ2-1, with TRBD2 matching over 13 bases. This CDR3 region has 13 residues. Germline trimming cut 8 bases from V and 10 bases from J; bases unmatched to any gene: 5. The chain's CDR3 is CASGLAGVREQFF. CDR3 bases: TGTGCCAGCGGACTAGCGGGAGTTCGGGAGCAGTTCTTC.

The chain uses TRBV6-6 and TRBJ1-1; 7 bases map to TRBD1. There are 15 residues in the CDR3. Germline V gene data show CDR1 as MNHNY and CDR2 as SVGAGI (reference sequence). V trimming: 7 bases; J trimming: 3 bases; junction bases outside the gene matches: 11. CDR3 sequence (DNA): TGTGCCAGCAAAATCAAGACAGGGTTGGACACTGAAGCTTTCTTT. Its translation is CASKIKTGLDTEAFF.

The V call is TRBV24-1, the J call TRBJ2-1, with D hard to call. Germline CDR1 KGHDR, CDR2 SFDVKD. Trimming took off 5 bases at V and 8 bases at J, with 9 bases between the two ends. This CDR3 region has 12 residues. The CDR3 bases are TGTGCCACCAGTGGCAGCGTCGATGAGCAGTTCTTC. This gives the protein CATSGSVDEQFF.